Listed below are T cell receptor beta chains from one sample, sequenced in a study of radiotherapy plus CTLA-4 blockade in lung cancer. The method was immunoSEQ multiplex PCR; TCRdb's version includes in-frame clones alone and lacks a portion of them. The table shows roughly 120,000 clones, with approximately 84% occurring only once. The sequences come from peripheral blood, collected from a patient treated with radiotherapy plus ipilimumab. The receptors originated from a human donor with non-small cell lung cancer who had a partial response to radiotherapy plus ipilimumab. CDR3s include the opening cysteine and the closing phenylalanine or tryptophan. Each record gives: J gene, V gene, clone size, CDR3 length, D gene, CDR3 protein, CDR3 DNA. A D gene is named only where the DNA matches it firmly. Expanded clones are given a class, and other clones once, few, many or no size at all.

>TRBJ1-2|TRBV13|few|13|NA
CASSRNWGGGYTF
TGTGCCAGCAGCCGCAACTGGGGCGGTGGCTACACCTTC
>TRBJ2-3|TRBV5-1|NA|16|TRBD2
CASSLGLAGSTDTQYF
TGCGCCAGCAGCTTGGGACTAGCGGGTAGCACAGATACGCAGTATTTT
>TRBJ2-1|TRBV6-1|NA|14|NA
CASSALASYNEQFF
TGTGCCAGCAGTGCTTTAGCCTCCTACAATGAGCAGTTCTTC
>TRBJ1-5|TRBV11-3|NA|16|NA
CASRWKWTLSNQPQHF
TGTGCCAGCAGATGGAAATGGACTCTTAGCAATCAGCCCCAGCATTTT
>TRBJ1-2|TRBV27|NA|16|TRBD1
CASSLYGGDRVYGYTF
TGTGCCAGCAGTTTATACGGCGGGGACAGGGTCTATGGCTACACCTTC
>TRBJ1-2|TRBV25-1|NA|14|NA
CASSRTATNGGYTF
TGTGCCAGCTCAAGGACAGCAACAAATGGTGGCTACACCTTC
>TRBJ1-3|TRBV5-1|NA|14|TRBD1
CASSAAGTANTIYF
TGCGCCAGCAGCGCCGCCGGGACAGCGAACACCATATATTTT
>TRBJ1-1|TRBV6-1|few|14|NA
CASNLGTLNTEAFF
TGTGCCAGCAATCTGGGCACATTGAACACTGAAGCTTTCTTT
>TRBJ2-7|TRBV25-1|once|14|TRBD1
CASSSRDRAYEQYF
TGTGCCAGCAGTTCCCGGGACAGAGCCTACGAGCAGTACTTC
>TRBJ1-5|TRBV28|NA|15|NA
CASIPGGVSNQPQHF
TGTGCCAGCATTCCGGGGGGAGTCAGCAATCAGCCCCAGCATTTT
>TRBJ1-1|TRBV7-2|NA|15|NA
CASTLGGLVNTEAFF
TGTGCCAGCACCCTAGGGGGATTGGTGAACACTGAAGCTTTCTTT
>TRBJ1-3|TRBV5-4|NA|17|NA
CAAEKIGAAPSGNTIYF
TGTGCCGCCGAAAAGATTGGGGCAGCTCCTTCTGGAAACACCATATATTTT
>TRBJ1-6|TRBV5-1|NA|13|NA
CASSEQLGGPLHF
TGCGCCAGCAGCGAACAGTTAGGAGGACCCCTCCACTTT
>TRBJ2-1|TRBV4-3|NA|17|TRBD2
CASSQDLAGGLYNEQFF
TGCGCCAGCAGCCAAGACCTAGCGGGAGGGCTTTACAATGAGCAGTTCTTC
>TRBJ2-2|TRBV4-1|NA|16|NA
CASSQRRGAVAGELFF
TGCGCCAGCAGCCAAAGACGGGGGGCGGTGGCCGGGGAGCTGTTTTTT
>TRBJ1-1|TRBV7-9|NA|16|TRBD1
CASTLYRTGMNTEAFF
TGTGCCAGCACCCTTTACCGGACAGGGATGAACACTGAAGCTTTCTTT
>TRBJ2-5|TRBV30|NA|17|TRBD1
CAWTTGRTGGSQETQYF
TGTGCCTGGACAACGGGTCGGACAGGGGGGAGTCAAGAGACCCAGTACTTC
>TRBJ2-1|TRBV10-1|NA|18|TRBD2
CASSPGTSGRAIIYEQFF
TGCGCCAGCAGTCCCGGGACTAGCGGGAGGGCCATTATCTATGAGCAGTTCTTC
>TRBJ2-1|TRBV19|medium-sized|17|NA
CASSKVFGQSSYNEQFF
TGTGCCAGTAGTAAGGTTTTTGGACAGAGCTCCTACAATGAGCAGTTCTTC
>TRBJ1-2|TRBV7-9|few|13|TRBD1
CASSLAAGGGYTF
TGTGCCAGCAGCTTGGCGGCAGGGGGAGGCTACACCTTC
>TRBJ2-2|TRBV6-1|NA|15|NA
CASNLVEGLSGELFF
TGTGCCAGCAATTTAGTGGAGGGTTTGAGCGGGGAGCTGTTTTTT
>TRBJ1-5|TRBV4-3|NA|15|NA
CASSQDTYFNQPQHF
TGCGCCAGCAGCCAAGATACGTACTTCAATCAGCCCCAGCATTTT
>TRBJ1-3|TRBV14|few|15|NA
CASSQEQGYGNTIYF
TGTGCCAGCAGCCAAGAACAGGGTTACGGAAACACCATATATTTT
>TRBJ2-7|TRBV2|NA|14|NA
CASRRDPHSYEQYF
TGTGCCAGCAGGAGGGATCCTCACTCCTACGAGCAGTACTTC
>TRBJ2-5|TRBV5-1|once|16|NA
CASSFTSGQGTETQYF
TGCGCCAGCAGCTTCACCTCGGGACAAGGGACAGAGACCCAGTACTTC
>TRBJ2-7|TRBV7-8|NA|14|NA
CASSSQGNSYEQYF
TGTGCCAGCAGCTCGCAGGGTAACTCCTACGAGCAGTACTTC
>TRBJ1-1|TRBV2|NA|12|NA
CASRYGGSGAFF
TGTGCCAGCCGATATGGGGGGAGTGGAGCTTTCTTT
>TRBJ1-1|TRBV11-1|NA|12|NA
CASSQAGTEAFF
TGTGCCAGCAGTCAGGCGGGCACTGAAGCTTTCTTT
>TRBJ2-1|TRBV27|few|14|TRBD2
CASRLAGGGNEQFF
TGTGCCAGCAGACTAGCGGGAGGTGGCAATGAGCAGTTCTTC
>TRBJ2-5|TRBV7-7|NA|14|TRBD2
CASSRDYRKETQYF
TGTGCTAGCAGCCGGGACTACCGGAAAGAGACCCAGTACTTC
>TRBJ1-2|TRBV19|NA|16|NA
CASSINFSLGGYGYTF
TGTGCCAGTAGTATTAATTTTTCGTTGGGAGGCTATGGCTACACCTTC
>TRBJ2-1|TRBV5-4|NA|14|NA
CASSPGTPGNEQFF
TGTGCCAGCAGCCCCGGGACTCCCGGCAATGAGCAGTTCTTC
>TRBJ2-1|TRBV4-3|NA|17|TRBD2
CASSQDRGGGYYNEQFF
TGCGCCAGCAGCCAAGATCGCGGGGGTGGATATTACAATGAGCAGTTCTTC